The next 7 T cell receptor beta chains were all read from a single sample in a study of T cell responses to AZD1222 COVID-19 vaccine. Repertoires were generated with immunoSEQ multiplex PCR, while TCRdb's copy carries only in-frame clones and drops some. This sample has around 70,000 clones, with 60% to 85% found just once. The material was peripheral blood, obtained on day 0 of MenACWY control vaccination. All receptors derive from an adult in good health.

The V gene is TRBV19, the J gene TRBJ1-1; D is possibly TRBD1 (5 bases). This CDR3 has 14 residues. Germline V CDR1 and CDR2: LNHDA, SQIVND (reference sequence). Trimming shortened V by 3 bases and J by 4 bases, and 12 bases separated the two germline ends. DNA of the CDR3: TGTGCCAGTAGTATTAACCGGGGGGGCACTGAAGCTTTCTTT. Its translation is CASSINRGGTEAFF.

The chain links TRBV7-8 to TRBJ1-5, with D possibly TRBD1 on 5 matching bases. Trimming left V 5 bases short and J 8 bases short, with 16 bases between. The CDR3 extends over 14 amino acids. Per germline, CDR1 SGHVS and CDR2 FQNEAQ. The CDR3 protein is CASSVGQVKEPQHF. The CDR3 region has the DNA TGTGCCAGCAGCGTGGGGCAGGTAAAGGAGCCCCAGCATTTT.

The V gene is TRBV9, the J gene TRBJ1-3, with D possibly TRBD1 on 6 matching bases. This CDR3 contains 16 residues. From germline, CDR1 is SGDLS and CDR2 YYNGEE. Trimming pared 4 bases from V and 4 bases from J, leaving 18 bases between. CDR3 nucleotide sequence: TGTGCCAGCAGCCCCGACCTCAGGGGAATAGGAAACACCATATATTTT. As protein: CASSPDLRGIGNTIYF. The whole variable domain, remainder taken from reference TRBV9 and TRBJ1-3, is DSGVTQTPKHLITATGQRVTLRCSPRSGDLSVYWYQQSLDQGLQFLIQYYNGEERAKGNILERFSAQQFPDLHSELNLSSLELGDSALYFCASSPDLRGIGNTIYFGEGSWLTVV.

The CDR3 nucleotides read TGTGCCAGCAGCCGAGGGGCTACGGATACGCAGTATTTT. Residues: CASSRGATDTQYF. V and J are TRBV7-9 and TRBJ2-3; D assignment may be TRBD1 or TRBD2 (5 bases each). The germline gives CDR1 SEHNR, CDR2 FQNEAQ (reference sequence). V was cut by 5 bases and J by 6 bases, with 12 bases left in between. This CDR3 comprises 13 residues. The full variable domain, completed using reference TRBV7-9 and TRBJ2-3, is DTGVSQNPRHKITKRGQNVTFRCDPISEHNRLYWYRQTLGQGPEFLTYFQNEAQLEKSRLLSDRFSAERPKGSFSTLEIQRTEQGDSAMYLCASSRGATDTQYFGPGTRLTVL.

CDR3 loop: CASRGQGAHGELFF. The CDR3 DNA is TGTGCCAGTAGAGGACAGGGGGCCCACGGGGAGCTGTTTTTT. The rearrangement links TRBV19 to TRBJ2-2; 11 positions match TRBD1. Germline V gene lookup returns CDR1 LNHDA and CDR2 SQIVND (reference sequence). V lost 6 bases and J lost 7; bases outside the gene matches: 4. The CDR3 length is 14 residues.

The CDR3 bases are TGTGCCAGCAGCCCGTTGGACAGAAACACCGGGGAGCTGTTTTTT. The encoded protein is CASSPLDRNTGELFF. V is TRBV7-2 and J is TRBJ2-2, with a possible D match to TRBD1 (6 bases). Trimming removed 5 bases at V and 2 bases at J, with 12 bases between. The germline V gene encodes CDR1 SGHTA and CDR2 FQGNSA. There are 15 residues in the CDR3.

This sequence joins TRBV19 and TRBJ1-5; TRBD1 is a possible D gene (5 bases). Looked up from germline, CDR1 is LNHDA and CDR2 is SQIVND (reference sequence). This CDR3 is built from 13 residues. Trimming stripped 5 bases from V and 6 bases from J, with 11 bases between. In nucleotides, the CDR3 is TGTGCCAGTAGTCGGCAGGGTGGTCAGCCCCAGCATTTT. Encoded protein: CASSRQGGQPQHF.